This TCR beta chain originates from a study of technical replicates of blood from several donors. The CDR3 contains 13 residues. V lost 2 bases to trimming and J lost 8 bases, with 13 bases between them. Germline V gene lookup returns CDR1 SGHDT and CDR2 YYEEEE. Assay used: immunoSEQ multiplex PCR; TCRdb lists only in-frame clones, some missing. This repertoire shows 95,000 or so clones, roughly 96% found once; its top ten account for about 0.37%. The sample comprised T cells isolated from PBMCs. This rearrangement joins TRBV5-6 to TRBJ1-1; perhaps TRBD1 as D (6 bases). This receptor was taken from a human donor in good health. For the CDR3, the DNA is TGTGCCAGCAGCTTTACGGGGGGCCTCGAAGCTTTCTTT. The encoded protein is CASSFTGGLEAFF.